The 32 T cell receptor beta chains given below trace back to one sample, sequenced in a study of T cells after yellow fever vaccination. TCRdb processed the 5' RACE reads anew with MiXCR; each CDR3 protein has one entry. Among about 310,000 distinct CDR3 sequences listed, approximately 3.8% were seen once. The specimen comprised PBMCs, sampled on the day of the yellow fever booster vaccination. Receptor source: a man aged 18 to 30 who received the YFV17D yellow fever vaccine.

This clonotype was seen ten or more times. The V gene is TRBV7-2, the J gene TRBJ1-2, with D possibly TRBD1 on 6 matching bases. CDR3 length: 15 residues. V lost 2 bases to trimming and J lost 4 bases, with 14 bases between them. Per germline, CDR1 SGHTA and CDR2 FQGNSA. CDR3 DNA sequence: TGTGCCAGCAGCTTACTCTCGGGGGGCCTCTATGGCTACACCTTC. This sequence encodes CASSLLSGGLYGYTF.

The chain carries TRBV6-2 or TRBV6-3 and TRBJ1-2; 7 bases agree with TRBD1. V lost 5 bases to trimming and J lost 13 bases; unmatched junction nucleotides: 13. This CDR3 is 13 amino acids long. Germline CDR1 MNHEY, CDR2 SVGEGT. The CDR3 DNA reads as TGTGCCAGCAGTCCCGGGACAGTCCTTTCTGCCACCTTC. It translates to CASSPGTVLSATF.

This clonotype was seen a handful of times. The chain employs TRBV11-2 and TRBJ1-6; D gene uncertain. This CDR3 is built from 15 residues. Between the trimmed V and J ends, which lost 4 bases and 10 bases, there was a span of 17 bases. Germline CDR1 reads SGHAT; CDR2 reads FQNNGV. In nucleotides, the CDR3 is TGTGCCAGCAGCTCGAGGGTGGGTCGGCGGTCACCCCTCCACTTT. Translated, it gives CASSSRVGRRSPLHF. Based on the CDR3 plus reference TRBV11-2 and TRBJ1-6, the full variable domain is EAGVAQSPRYKIIEKRQSVAFWCNPISGHATLYWYQQILGQGPKLLIQFQNNGVVDDSQLPKDRFSAERLKGVDSTLKIQPAKLEDSAVYLCASSSRVGRRSPLHFGNGTRLTVT.

The table lists this clonotype with many counts. This chain joins TRBV29-1 and TRBJ2-1, with a possible D match to TRBD1 (5 bases). The V gene lost 4 bases and the J gene lost 3 bases, with 10 bases spanning the gap. The CDR3 loop spans 13 amino acids. Germline-derived CDR1 and CDR2 are SQVTM and ANQGSEA. The CDR3 is CSVAQGFYNEQFF. In DNA form, the CDR3 reads TGCAGCGTTGCTCAGGGATTCTACAATGAGCAGTTCTTC.

This clonotype showed up just a few times. This chain connects TRBV5-5 to TRBJ2-7; TRBD1 matches at 7 bases. Trimming removed 4 bases from V and 5 bases from J; junction bases left unmatched: 12. Germline CDR1 reads SGHKS; CDR2 reads YYEKEE (reference sequence). The CDR3 loop spans 15 amino acids. The CDR3 here is CASSPRDSVFHEQYV. The CDR3 DNA reads TGTGCCAGCAGCCCCCGGGACAGCGTCTTTCACGAGCAGTACGTC.

This clonotype came up many times. This chain joins TRBV12-3 or TRBV12-4 and TRBJ2-7, with TRBD1 matching 9 bases. CDR3 size: 15 residues. Losses at the gene ends were 5 bases for V and 0 bases for J; bases not matched to a gene: 5. The CDR3 coding sequence is TGTGCCAGCAGTGGACAGGGGTACGGCTCCTACGAGCAGTACTTC. Amino acid sequence: CASSGQGYGSYEQYF.

This clonotype was counted at least ten times. CDR3 nucleotide sequence: TGTGCCAGCAGCTCGGGGTGGGAGTTGGCCCAGCATTTT. The encoded protein is CASSSGWELAQHF. V and J are TRBV7-9 and TRBJ1-5; no firm D call. Trimming stripped 4 bases from V and 11 bases from J, with 15 bases between. The CDR3 contains 13 residues. Germline CDR1 reads SEHNR; CDR2 reads FQNEAQ (reference sequence).

This clonotype showed up many times. The chain combines TRBV7-3 with TRBJ2-3, with TRBD2 matching over 8 bases. The CDR3 sequence is 14 residues long. V shed 11 bases and J 8 bases; nucleotides not matched to a gene: 15. The germline V gene has CDR1 SGHTA and CDR2 FQGTGA. Here the CDR3 DNA reads TGTGCCTCCCAGGCGGGGGGTTGGAGCGGTACGCAGTATTTT. As protein: CASQAGGWSGTQYF.

This clonotype has a count of ten or more. This chain joins TRBV6-4 and TRBJ2-6; D not resolved. Per germline, CDR1 MRHNA and CDR2 SNTAGT. This CDR3 contains 15 residues. Trimming stripped 0 bases from V and 1 base from J, with 4 bases between. CDR3 loop: CASSDSKSGANVLTF. In DNA form, the CDR3 reads TGTGCCAGCAGTGACTCGAAATCTGGGGCCAACGTCCTGACTTTC.

This chain links TRBV3-1 with TRBJ2-2; no reliable D call. CDR1 is LGHDT, CDR2 YNNKEL, per germline (reference sequence). The CDR3 contains 13 residues. The V and J ends lost 6 bases and 3 bases respectively, with 8 bases between them. Here the CDR3 reads CASSRSDTGELFF. The CDR3 region has the DNA TGTGCCAGCAGTCGGTCGGACACCGGGGAGCTGTTTTTT.

Only a few counts were recorded for this clonotype. V and J are TRBV5-1 and TRBJ2-3, with TRBD2 matching 11 bases. The CDR3 has 16 amino acids. Germline-derived CDR1 and CDR2 are SGHRS and YFSETQ. The V and J ends lost 5 bases and 2 bases, in that order; junction bases with no gene match: 7. The CDR3 DNA reads TGCGCCAGCAGTCCGACGACTAGCGGGGTCACAGATACGCAGTATTTT. Encoded protein: CASSPTTSGVTDTQYF.

This clonotype was detected ten times or more. Here the CDR3 reads CASYGQPGGYTF. CDR3 nucleotides: TGTGCCAGCTACGGACAACCGGGTGGCTACACCTTC. The genes are TRBV6-5 and TRBJ1-2; possible D gene TRBD1, 5 bases. Germline V gene data show CDR1 as MNHEY and CDR2 as SVGAGI. The V end was cut by 8 bases, the J end by 7 bases, with 14 bases between. This CDR3 is built from 12 residues.

This clonotype was detected many times. The rearrangement joins TRBV6-2 or TRBV6-3 to TRBJ1-1; D ambiguous. V was pared by 0 bases and J by 8 bases, with 10 bases between. This CDR3 has 13 residues. Germline V gives CDR1 MNHEY, CDR2 SVGEGT. CDR3: CASSYSSRYEAFF. The CDR3 DNA reads TGTGCCAGCAGTTACTCGAGTCGATACGAAGCTTTCTTT.

This clonotype was seen many times. The chain combines TRBV5-6 with TRBJ1-5; possibly TRBD1 for D (5 bases). This CDR3 is built from 14 residues. Trimming cost V 2 bases and J 9 bases, with 15 bases left between them. CDR1 and CDR2 from the germline V gene are SGHDT and YYEEEE. CDR3 loop: CASSLAGTSRPQHF. The CDR3, as DNA: TGTGCCAGCAGCTTAGCCGGGACCTCGCGGCCCCAGCATTTT.

This clonotype was observed many times. The chain uses TRBV3-1 and TRBJ2-3, with 9 nucleotides matching TRBD2. V shed 4 bases, J shed 0 bases, and the junction held 11 bases outside the gene matches. This CDR3 is 18 amino acids long. The V gene's germline CDR1 is LGHDT and CDR2 YNNKEL (reference sequence). The CDR3 loop reads CASSLGLAGSSSTDTQYF. The CDR3 DNA sequence: TGTGCCAGCAGCCTCGGTCTAGCGGGATCCTCTAGCACAGATACGCAGTATTTT.

The CDR3 reads CSARLAGMNEQYF. As DNA, the CDR3 is TGCAGCGCGCGACTAGCGGGGATGAACGAGCAGTACTTC. The rearrangement uses TRBV20-1 and TRBJ2-7; TRBD2 matches 11 bases. The CDR3 spans 13 residues. CDR1 DFQATT and CDR2 SNEGSKA come from the germline V gene (reference sequence).

This clonotype was recorded many times. The conserved closing phenylalanine or tryptophan is absent in this CDR3, likely reflecting a read error. The V and J genes are TRBV7-2 and TRBJ2-7, with unresolved D. CDR3 length: 12 residues. In germline, CDR1 is SGHTA, CDR2 FQGNSA. Trimming left V 4 bases short and J 5 bases short, with 9 bases between. DNA of the CDR3: TGTGCCAGCAGCTCCCCTCATAACGAGCAGTACCTC. It specifies CASSSPHNEQYL.

This clonotype was observed many times. The gene calls are TRBV9 and TRBJ2-4; no definite D call. This CDR3 has 14 residues. Trimming cost V 8 bases and J 0 bases, with 12 bases left between them. Germline lookup yields CDR1 SGDLS and CDR2 YYNGEE. The CDR3 loop is CASGPFLAKNIQYF. CDR3 bases: TGTGCCAGTGGGCCTTTCCTAGCCAAAAACATTCAGTACTTC.

At least ten counts were recorded for this clonotype. This sequence joins TRBV6-2 or TRBV6-3 and TRBJ1-6, with 7 bases fitting TRBD1. The germline gives CDR1 MNHEY, CDR2 SVGEGT. The CDR3 extends over 15 amino acids. V dropped 4 bases and J dropped 8; count of bases not matched to a gene: 8. The CDR3 region is CASSSPQGVYSPLHF. Here the CDR3 DNA reads TGTGCCAGCAGTTCCCCCCAGGGGGTATATTCACCCCTCCACTTT.

This clonotype has ten or more counts. CDR3 residues: CASSQDWGAGVDTQYF. For the CDR3, the DNA is TGTGCCAGCAGCCAAGACTGGGGGGCCGGTGTAGATACGCAGTATTTT. The rearrangement links TRBV3-1 to TRBJ2-3; either TRBD1 or TRBD2 may supply D (6 bases each). Trimming took off 0 bases at V and 5 bases at J, with 15 bases between the two ends. The CDR3 length is 16 residues. Per the germline V gene, CDR1 is LGHDT and CDR2 is YNNKEL (reference sequence).

This clonotype was counted many times. This sequence joins TRBV7-2 and TRBJ2-7; weak D call: TRBD1 (5 bases). There are 12 residues in the CDR3. The germline V and J ends were trimmed by 5 bases and 4 bases, with 9 bases remaining between them. The germline V gene encodes CDR1 SGHTA and CDR2 FQGNSA. The CDR3 loop reads CASSLTGYEQYF. The CDR3 DNA follows: TGTGCCAGCAGCCTAACAGGTTACGAGCAGTACTTC.

The sample holds many counts of this clonotype. V is TRBV10-3 and J is TRBJ2-7; TRBD1 agrees at 11 bases. The CDR3 spans 14 residues. Germline lookup yields CDR1 ENHRY and CDR2 SYGVKD. J was trimmed by 5 bases and V by 4 bases; bases with no gene match: 4. In DNA form, the CDR3 reads TGTGCCATCAGTGGAGGACAGGGGGCAAACGAGCAGTACGTC. Protein product: CAISGGQGANEQYV.

The table lists this clonotype with many counts. This chain links TRBV6-2 or TRBV6-3 with TRBJ2-3, with a tentative D call TRBD2 (5 bases). This CDR3 contains 14 residues. With 4 bases removed from V and 9 bases from J, the gap between germline ends came to 17 bases. Per germline, CDR1 MNHEY and CDR2 SVGEGT. The CDR3 loop reads CASSFPDPGGTQYF. The CDR3 nucleotides read TGTGCCAGCAGTTTTCCCGACCCAGGCGGGACGCAGTATTTT.

The rearrangement links TRBV5-1 to TRBJ2-3; TRBD1 aligns across 8 bases. CDR3 size: 14 residues. Looked up from germline, CDR1 is SGHRS and CDR2 is YFSETQ. The V gene end was trimmed by 4 bases and the J gene end by 2 bases; junction bases not matched to a gene: 3. CDR3 nucleotide sequence: TGCGCCAGCAGCCCAGGGGGCCTCACAGATACGCAGTATTTT. Residues: CASSPGGLTDTQYF.

In this sample, this clonotype turned up many times. As DNA, the CDR3 is TGTGCCAGCAGTGGGGCTAGCGGGGGGCAAGAGACCCAGTACTTC. Translation gives CASSGASGGQETQYF. The rearrangement joins TRBV2 to TRBJ2-5; 11 nucleotides match TRBD2. The germline CDR1 and CDR2 sequences are SNHLY and FYNNEI. The CDR3 is 15 residues long. Trimming cost V 4 bases and J 2 bases; bases outside gene matches: 3.

This clonotype was counted at least ten times. This sequence joins TRBV29-1 and TRBJ2-5; tentative D call: TRBD1 (5 bases). Germline CDR1 and CDR2: SQVTM and ANQGSEA. The CDR3 length is 13 residues. The V end lost 3 bases, the J end lost 4 bases, and 12 bases lay between the germline ends. In DNA, the CDR3 is TGCAGCGTTGAGTGGGGCTGGGGAGAGACCCAGTACTTC. Encoded protein: CSVEWGWGETQYF.

Concerning this clonotype: Since a much larger clone is just one base distant, this may be a read error. J is TRBJ1-1 and V is TRBV20-1; D remains ambiguous. Trimming took off 7 bases at V and 4 bases at J, with 13 bases between the two ends. CDR1 is DFQATT and CDR2 is SNEGSKA in the germline V gene (reference sequence). The length of the CDR3 is 12 residues. The CDR3 region is CSVNPVVTEAFF. CDR3 in DNA: TGCAGTGTAAACCCAGTGGTCACTGAAGCTTTCTTT.

The table lists this clonotype with a few counts. J is TRBJ2-1 and V is TRBV7-9; TRBD2 matches at 8 bases. Per germline, CDR1 SEHNR and CDR2 FQNEAQ (reference sequence). V shed 5 bases and J 7 bases; nucleotides not matched to a gene: 10. The CDR3 sequence is 15 residues long. The CDR3 loop reads CASSPRGLASNEQFF. CDR3 nucleotides: TGTGCCAGCAGCCCCCGCGGACTAGCAAGTAATGAGCAGTTCTTC. The full variable domain, rest sourced from reference TRBV7-9 and TRBJ2-1, is DTGVSQNPRHKITKRGQNVTFRCDPISEHNRLYWYRQTLGQGPEFLTYFQNEAQLEKSRLLSDRFSAERPKGSFSTLEIQRTEQGDSAMYLCASSPRGLASNEQFFGPGTRLTVL.

This clonotype occurred many times. CDR3 DNA sequence: TGTGCCAGCAGCGTTACCGGGACTAGGCAGTATTTT. It codes for CASSVTGTRQYF. The V call is TRBV7-9, the J call TRBJ2-3; TRBD2 aligns across 8 bases. The CDR3 covers 12 residues. The V gene end was trimmed by 5 bases and the J gene end by 11 bases; junction bases not matched to a gene: 6. The germline V gene encodes CDR1 SEHNR and CDR2 FQNEAQ (reference sequence).

This chain's CDR3 is CASSEWDRPNTEAFF. Written as DNA, the CDR3 is TGCGCCAGCAGCGAATGGGACAGGCCAAACACTGAAGCTTTCTTT. The chain has TRBV4-3 and TRBJ1-1; 8 bases agree with TRBD1. Trimming at V came to 5 bases and at J to 2 bases, leaving 7 bases not matched to a gene. The CDR3 is 15 residues long. Germline lookup yields CDR1 LGHNA and CDR2 YSLEER.

This clonotype was observed many times. Here the CDR3 reads CASRAQGAWGTGELFF. The DNA for the CDR3 is TGCGCCAGCAGGGCACAGGGGGCCTGGGGGACCGGGGAGCTGTTTTTT. The gene calls are TRBV10-2 and TRBJ2-2; 9 bases are a match to TRBD1. The V and J ends lost 6 bases and 5 bases, in that order; junction bases with no gene match: 10. Germline values: CDR1 WSHSY, CDR2 SAAADI. The CDR3 loop spans 16 amino acids.

This clonotype was seen at least ten times. The chain couples TRBV29-1 to TRBJ2-3, with D tentatively TRBD1 or TRBD2 (6 bases each). From germline, CDR1 is SQVTM and CDR2 ANQGSEA. V was clipped by 6 bases and J by 5 bases, with 15 bases between them. This CDR3 comprises 13 residues. CDR3 nucleotide sequence: TGCAGCGTGAACGGGGGCACCATAGATACGCAGTATTTT. It is translated as CSVNGGTIDTQYF.